This T cell receptor beta chain came from a study of T cells in localized non-small cell lung cancer. Study outcomes and limitations: A raised T cell density in blood coincided with lengthier overall survival.

Note on this clone: The target antigen is unknown.

V gave up 7 bases and J gave up 5 bases; unmatched junction bases: 5. This CDR3 contains 14 residues. CDR1 and CDR2 from the germline V gene are SEHNR and FQNEAQ (reference sequence). TCRdb's table, derived via immunoSEQ multiplex PCR, lists solely in-frame clones and lacks some. The sample has 100,000 or so clones, more than 75% seen once; the top ten hold about 4%. The rearrangement joins TRBV7-9 to TRBJ1-6; 7 bases fit TRBD1. The clonotype originates from a woman aged 35-75 years with stage II squamous cell lung carcinoma. The sequencing here drew on PBMCs, taken before any cancer treatment. The CDR3 DNA reads TGTGCCAGCACCCTTACAGGGGATAATTCACCCCTCCACTTT. It yields the protein CASTLTGDNSPLHF.